This passage covers 19 T cell receptor beta chains from one sample sequenced in a study of regulatory T cells in long-lasting Graves disease. Combining iRepertoire HTBI primers with Arm-PCR of CDR3 regions, the authors built TCR beta libraries. TCRdb independently ran MiXCR on the multiplex PCR reads; one entry per CDR3 protein. The repertoire holds about 460,000 distinct CDR3 sequences, with about 20% as singletons. The time point is: persistent/refractory GD, antithyroid drugs over 5 years with positive TRAb. Preparation of the TCR library used RNA extracted from PBMCs. The starting material was peripheral blood mononuclear cells (PBMCs), obtained when the disease was refractory, from a patient treated with antithyroid drugs. The receptors stem from a female donor with Graves disease.

The V gene is TRBV7-9, the J gene TRBJ2-2; 8 bases are shared with TRBD2. The CDR3 loop spans 16 amino acids. CDR1 SEHNR and CDR2 FQNEAQ come from the germline V gene (reference sequence). V was pared by 6 bases and J by 4 bases, with 10 bases of the junction left unmatched. The CDR3 DNA follows: TGTGCCAGCAGTTATAGCGGGACGCCTTTCACCGGGGAGCTGTTTTTT. Amino acid sequence: CASSYSGTPFTGELFF. Based on the CDR3 plus reference TRBV7-9 and TRBJ2-2, the full variable domain is DTGVSQNPRHKITKRGQNVTFRCDPISEHNRLYWYRQTLGQGPEFLTYFQNEAQLEKSRLLSDRFSAERPKGSFSTLEIQRTEQGDSAMYLCASSYSGTPFTGELFFGEGSRLTVL.

This clonotype was recorded at least ten times. This chain links TRBV29-1 with TRBJ2-5, with TRBD2 identical over 9 bases. Germline loops: CDR1 SQVTM, CDR2 ANQGSEA. Trimming at V came to 8 bases and at J to 5 bases, leaving 12 bases not matched to a gene. The CDR3 extends over 14 amino acids. The CDR3 reads CSLVPGGRAETQYF. As DNA, the CDR3 is TGCAGCCTAGTTCCGGGCGGGAGGGCCGAGACCCAGTACTTC. Full variable domain (remainder filled in from reference TRBV29-1 and TRBJ2-5): SAVISQKPSRDICQRGTSLTIQCQVDSQVTMMFWYRQQPGQSLTLIATANQGSEATYESGFVIDKFPISRPNLTFSTLTVSNMSPEDSSIYLCSLVPGGRAETQYFGPGTRLLVL.

The chain employs TRBV9 and TRBJ2-7; 10 nucleotides match TRBD1. The germline V gene has CDR1 SGDLS and CDR2 YYNGEE. The CDR3 spans 16 residues. The ends lost 3 bases at V and 1 base at J; junction bases unmatched: 7. The CDR3 DNA reads as TGTGCCAGCAGCGGCCGACAGGGGGCCTTTTCCTACGAGCAGTACTTC. Its protein product is CASSGRQGAFSYEQYF.

The chain is built from TRBV30 and TRBJ1-1; D gene uncertain. The CDR3 runs to 12 residues. Trimming shortened V by 2 bases and J by 5 bases, and 9 bases separated the two germline ends. CDR1 is GTSNPN and CDR2 is SVGIG in the germline V gene (reference sequence). CDR3 residues: CAWSLSGTEAFF. The DNA for the CDR3 is TGTGCCTGGAGTCTTTCCGGGACTGAAGCTTTCTTT.

This clonotype was found many times. The chain joins TRBV7-3 to TRBJ1-1, with 9 bases fitting TRBD1. CDR1 and CDR2 from the germline V gene are SGHTA and FQGTGA. The trim removed 6 bases at V and 1 base at J, leaving 6 bases unmatched. The CDR3 is 15 amino acids. DNA for the CDR3: TGTGCCAGCAGTTCTACAGGGGGCTCGAACACTGAAGCTTTCTTT. This gives the protein CASSSTGGSNTEAFF.

This clonotype was picked up a small number of times. The chain joins TRBV7-2 to TRBJ2-7; D unclear. The CDR3 runs to 13 residues. Germline-derived CDR1 and CDR2 are SGHTA and FQGNSA. The germline V and J ends were trimmed by 0 bases and 3 bases, with 6 bases remaining between them. The CDR3 spells CASSLARVYEQYF. Written as DNA, the CDR3 is TGTGCCAGCAGCTTAGCTCGCGTCTACGAGCAGTACTTC.

This clonotype appeared many times. One end of the junction does not line up with germline, which may come from a read error. This chain uses TRBV11-2 with TRBJ1-1; the match to TRBD1 covers 11 bases. Germline assignment: CDR1 SGHAT and CDR2 FQNNGV. This CDR3 is built from 15 residues. CDR3 nucleotide sequence: TGTGCCAGCAGCCTAGAGCTCGGACAGGGGGCCGAAGCTTTCTTT. Its translation: CASSLELGQGAEAFF.

This clonotype was seen a handful of times. The chain carries TRBV7-9 and TRBJ1-5, with D possibly being TRBD1 (6 bases). The CDR3 consists of 13 residues. V lost 4 bases to trimming and J lost 8 bases, with 12 bases between them. Germline assignment: CDR1 SEHNR and CDR2 FQNEAQ (reference sequence). DNA for the CDR3: TGTGCCAGCAGCTCCGGGGGGGCGGAGCCCCAGCATTTT. Translation: CASSSGGAEPQHF.

A few counts support this clonotype. The chain uses TRBV27 and TRBJ2-6; no definite D call. Trimming pared 6 bases from V and 0 bases from J, leaving 12 bases between. From germline, CDR1 is MNHEY and CDR2 SMNVEV (reference sequence). The CDR3 contains 16 residues. DNA for the CDR3: TGTGCCAGCAGCCTCGTACTAAGCTCTGGGGCCAACGTCCTGACTTTC. Translated: CASSLVLSSGANVLTF.

This clonotype occurred many times. The rearrangement links TRBV2 to TRBJ1-1, with D maybe TRBD1 (5 bases). In germline, CDR1 is SNHLY, CDR2 FYNNEI. Trimming cost V 6 bases and J 8 bases, with 16 bases left between them. The CDR3 is made up of 13 amino acids. The CDR3 is CASRRGGEGEAFF. CDR3 bases: TGTGCCAGCAGGAGGGGTGGGGAGGGGGAAGCTTTCTTT.

This clonotype appeared many times. This chain links TRBV29-1 with TRBJ1-2; a possible D gene is TRBD1 (5 bases). Germline assignment: CDR1 SQVTM and CDR2 ANQGSEA. This CDR3 contains 12 residues. Trimming left V 0 bases short and J 8 bases short, with 10 bases between. The CDR3 loop reads CSVEERGTGYTF. The DNA for the CDR3 is TGCAGCGTTGAAGAAAGAGGGACCGGCTACACCTTC.

This chain joins TRBV3-1 and TRBJ2-2; a weak D match, TRBD2 (5 bases). Germline V gives CDR1 LGHDT, CDR2 YNNKEL (reference sequence). This CDR3 spans 16 amino acids. The V gene lost 6 bases and the J gene lost 0 bases, with 14 bases spanning the gap. The CDR3 protein is CASSGGRHANTGELFF. CDR3 sequence (DNA): TGTGCCAGCAGTGGAGGACGGCACGCGAACACCGGGGAGCTGTTTTTT.

This clonotype was seen repeatedly, ten times or more. This chain's CDR3 is CASSFGGNGQPQHF. The CDR3 DNA is TGTGCCAGCAGTTTTGGGGGAAACGGTCAGCCCCAGCATTTT. The chain joins TRBV27 to TRBJ1-5, with D perhaps TRBD1 (5 bases). CDR1 and CDR2 from the germline V gene are MNHEY and SMNVEV (reference sequence). This CDR3 is 14 amino acids long. Trimming left V 3 bases short and J 6 bases short, with 12 bases between.

This clonotype appeared a single time. The chain uses TRBV3-1 and TRBJ2-3; D not resolved. This CDR3 region has 14 residues. Trimming stripped 2 bases from V and 0 bases from J, with 6 bases between. CDR1 and CDR2 (germline): LGHDT, YNNKEL (reference sequence). The CDR3 DNA follows: TGTGCCAGCAGCCAACTGGCTAGCACAGATACGCAGTATTTT. It encodes CASSQLASTDTQYF.

This clonotype was counted at least ten times. The chain joins TRBV6-2 or TRBV6-3 to TRBJ1-1, with D possibly being TRBD1 (5 bases). Looked up from germline, CDR1 is MNHEY and CDR2 is SVGEGT. The ends were cut back, 2 bases at V and 2 bases at J, with 12 bases in the middle. The CDR3 contains 15 residues. The CDR3 sequence is CASSYRTPQNTEAFF. CDR3 in DNA: TGTGCCAGCAGTTACAGGACACCTCAAAACACTGAAGCTTTCTTT.

There are many counts of this clonotype. The chain couples TRBV14 to TRBJ2-7; possible D gene TRBD2, 5 bases. Germline CDR1 is SGHDN and CDR2 is FVKESK. This CDR3 is built from 15 residues. Trimming cost V 0 bases and J 4 bases, with 13 bases left between them. The CDR3 loop reads CASSQEIWGAYEQYF. The CDR3 region has the DNA TGTGCCAGCAGCCAAGAGATATGGGGAGCTTACGAGCAGTACTTC.

This clonotype occurred many times. The chain is built from TRBV5-1 and TRBJ1-1, with D perhaps TRBD1 (5 bases). The CDR3 extends over 15 amino acids. V shed 3 bases and J shed 1 base, with 13 bases lying between them. The germline V gene encodes CDR1 SGHRS and CDR2 YFSETQ. The CDR3 sequence is CASSWHLGGNTEAFF. DNA for the CDR3: TGCGCCAGCAGCTGGCACCTCGGGGGGAACACTGAAGCTTTCTTT.

This clonotype was seen ten or more times. The chain carries TRBV12-3 or TRBV12-4 and TRBJ2-7; TRBD1 aligns across 7 bases. The CDR3 totals 15 residues. V lost 3 bases, J lost 0 bases, and 5 bases stayed unmatched. This chain's CDR3 is CASSLTGFFSYEQYF. The CDR3 nucleotides read TGTGCCAGCAGTTTGACAGGGTTCTTCTCCTACGAGCAGTACTTC.

This chain connects TRBV6-5 to TRBJ1-5; possible D gene TRBD1, 6 bases. This CDR3 has 19 amino acids. Trimming cost V 0 bases and J 2 bases, with 20 bases left between them. Germline V gene sequence: CDR1 MNHEY, CDR2 SVGAGI. The CDR3 DNA reads as TGTGCCAGCAGTTACTCGAGGGGTCCGGCATCAGGGGGCAATCAGCCCCAGCATTTT. Protein product: CASSYSRGPASGGNQPQHF.